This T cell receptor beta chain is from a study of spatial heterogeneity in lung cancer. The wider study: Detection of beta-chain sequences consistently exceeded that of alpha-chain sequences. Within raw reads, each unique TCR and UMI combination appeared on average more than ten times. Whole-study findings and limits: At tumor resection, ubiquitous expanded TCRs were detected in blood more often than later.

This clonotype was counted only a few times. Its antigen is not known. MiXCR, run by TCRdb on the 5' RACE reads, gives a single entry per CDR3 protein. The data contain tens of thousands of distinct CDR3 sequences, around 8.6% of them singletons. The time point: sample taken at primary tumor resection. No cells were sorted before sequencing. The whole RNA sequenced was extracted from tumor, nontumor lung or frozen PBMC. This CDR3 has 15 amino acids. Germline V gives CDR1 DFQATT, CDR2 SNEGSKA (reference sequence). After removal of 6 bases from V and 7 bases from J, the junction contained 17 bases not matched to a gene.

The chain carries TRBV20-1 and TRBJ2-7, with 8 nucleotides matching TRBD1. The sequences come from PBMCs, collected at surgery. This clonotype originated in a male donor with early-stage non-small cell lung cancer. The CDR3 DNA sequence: TGCAGTGCCGCGCCCCGGACAGGGTCAATTGGGGAGCAGTACTTC. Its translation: CSAAPRTGSIGEQYF.